This TCR beta chain originates from a study of cytomegalovirus exposure and HLA in healthy donors. PCR involved 60 Vbeta and 13 Jbeta primers. Sequencing used immunoSEQ multiplex PCR; TCRdb keeps in-frame clones, though not all of them. The data contain 50,000 to 60,000 clones, approximately 80% of them seen just once; the ten biggest clones take up about 1.5%. V shed 2 bases and J shed 0 bases, with 4 bases lying between them. The germline gives CDR1 KGHSH, CDR2 LQKENI. The CDR3 contains 14 residues. Findings of the study overall: It was 164 TCR beta chains that were listed as cytomegalovirus-associated.

In the case of this clone: Antigen specificity is unknown.

The chain joins TRBV18 to TRBJ1-4; D gene unclear. The material sequenced was PBMCs. The sequence was collected from a female donor in good health and CMV-seronegative. The CDR3 DNA sequence: TGTGCCAGCTCACCATTCACAACTAATGAAAAACTGTTTTTT. Protein product: CASSPFTTNEKLFF. The full variable domain, in which reference TRBV18 and TRBJ1-4 provide the parts outside the CDR3, is NAGVMQNPRHLVRRRGQEARLRCSPMKGHSHVYWYRQLPEEGLKFMVYLQKENIIDESGMPKERFSAEFPKEGPSILRIQQVVRGDSAAYFCASSPFTTNEKLFFGSGTQLSVL.